The sequence of this TCR beta chain was determined in a study of blood T cells in healthy people across ages (dated by TCRdb to the mid-2010s). Study-level background: In model experiments, roughly one uniquely barcoded TCR beta cDNA molecule per two T cells was captured by template switching. Age-related changes in TCR beta repertoire diversity were measured in the study by deep sequencing normalized with unique cDNA molecular identifiers. Donors were grouped into four age groups: young (average 16 years), middle-aged (over 35), aged (roughly 67) and long-lived (over 80). To avoid experimental bias, donors of different ages were distributed randomly across sequencing lanes. Two additional independent replicas of 1 million unique cDNA reads from the same blood draw were analyzed for two donors (one aged 18 to 30 and one aged 80 or older). The paper as a whole reports these results and caveats: The CMV infection status of donors was not known, potentially confounding age-related changes in expanded clonotypes. Observed TCR beta diversity per million T cells fell roughly linearly with age, and a significant reduction was already apparent by age around 40. Estimates of total diversity based on one million sequenced T cells were considered lower bounds and underestimates. There was a strong correlation between observed TCR beta diversity and the percentage of naive T cells measured by flow cytometry. Bulk unsorted PBMC profiling prevented conclusive comparison of naive and antigen-experienced compartments. The long-lived group showed more naive CD4+ T cells, fewer expanded clones and increased TCR diversity than the aged group, suggesting age selection.

With regard to this clonotype: Its antigen is currently not known. The record has no base qualities; no much larger clone is one base away.

The roughly 37 donors, aged about 6 to 95 years, were systemically healthy Caucasian individuals from Russia. Each donor gave about 9.2 milliliters of peripheral blood, drawn into EDTA-treated Vacutainer tubes. Ficoll-Paque density-gradient centrifugation was used to isolate PBMCs, with at least 7 million obtained per sample. Total RNA, at least 6 micrograms per sample, was extracted from PBMCs with Trizol reagent. For every donor, flow cytometry on a PBMC aliquot measured the percentage of naive CD45RAhigh/CD27high T cells. Libraries were built with 5' RACE. Sequencer: Illumina HiSeq 2500. A second roughly 6 to 12 cycle PCR used a sample-barcoded 5' primer and a J-beta primer mix. A template-switch 5' adaptor carrying 12 random nucleotides introduced a unique molecular identifier onto each TCR beta cDNA molecule. Each sample yielded at least 2.5 million CDR3-containing paired-end reads. First-strand cDNA synthesis was performed from all RNA using the Mint cDNA synthesis kit, with priming by a TRBC-specific oligonucleotide. After uracil-DNA glycosylase treatment, a first 18-cycle PCR used universal primers M1SS and BC2_uni_R on all cDNA. Turning to the authors' computational methods: Normalization of each sample was performed by random selection of 1 million high-quality reads, each carrying a distinct molecular identifier. Instead of being binned into consensus sequences, reads with shared molecular identifiers were discarded. MiTCR, run with a Q25 quality threshold and the strictest error-elimination algorithm, handled CDR3 identification, clonotype clustering and error correction. A nonparametric unseen species model with Euler transformation was used to estimate a lower bound on total TCR beta diversity. The raw public data were reprocessed by TCRdb itself: fastp quality trimming at Q25, MiXCR clonotype calling, in-frame beta chains only. Records with the same CDR3 protein are collapsed into one entry carrying the most frequent genes and DNA. Clone size and V and J calls follow TCRdb, not the original study. A total of roughly 1,500,000 distinct CDR3 sequences appear in this sample, around 42% of them only once. 6.5% to 10% of the sample is held by the ten biggest clonotypes.

V ends up 8 bases short and J 7 bases short, with an unmatched junction base count of 17. The CDR3 runs 16 residues from the cysteine to the phenylalanine. The entry retains the CDR3 DNA only, 48 bases that are in frame from base 1. Sequences MNHNS (CDR1) and SASEGT (CDR2) are obtained from the germline V gene. The chain uses TRBV6-1 and TRBJ2-1; 7 junctional bases match TRBD1. Sequenced input: blood. The TCR comes from a woman between 18 and 29 years old in good health. In nucleotides, the sequence is TGTGCCAGCGGAACACTTAGGGGGCCGACCGAAAATGAGCAGTTCTTC. The resulting protein is CASGTLRGPTENEQFF.